The 10 T cell receptor beta chains listed next were all sequenced from one sample in a study of T cells in Graves' hyperthyroidism and ophthalmopathy. Using RNA transcripts as the source, TCR beta CDR3 regions were amplified. In the first-round RT-PCR of the TCR CDR3, the HTBI primer set was used. MiXCR, applied by TCRdb to the multiplex PCR reads, yields one record per CDR3 protein. The sample records 350,000 to 400,000 distinct CDR3 sequences, 11% to 15% being singletons. Sequences were obtained from blood. The receptors were gathered from a woman in her fifties or sixties with Graves' hyperthyroidism.

V and J are TRBV6-5 and TRBJ2-3; 9 nucleotides align to TRBD1. V dropped 4 bases and J dropped 3; count of bases not matched to a gene: 8. Per germline, CDR1 MNHEY and CDR2 SVGAGI. The CDR3 runs 16 residues. The CDR3 loop reads CASSLIGQGMTDTQYF. CDR3 sequence (DNA): TGTGCCAGCAGTTTAATTGGACAGGGGATGACAGATACGCAGTATTTT.

The chain has TRBV7-9 and TRBJ2-2, with D perhaps matching TRBD2 (6 bases). This CDR3 spans 16 amino acids. The germline V gene has CDR1 SEHNR and CDR2 FQNEAQ (reference sequence). Trimming took 2 bases from V and 3 from J, leaving 13 bases between them. This chain's CDR3 is CASSLKPGVDTGELFF. The CDR3 coding sequence is TGTGCCAGCAGCTTAAAACCGGGGGTAGACACCGGGGAGCTGTTTTTT.

Turning to this clonotype: A much more abundant neighbour one base away suggests this may be a read error. The DNA for the CDR3 is TGTGCCAGCAGTCCTAGCAGCAACTACGAGCAGTACTTC. Its protein is CASSPSSNYEQYF. This chain links TRBV27 with TRBJ2-7, with D possibly being TRBD2 (5 bases). Trimming stripped 5 bases from V and 3 bases from J, with 11 bases between. Germline V CDR1 and CDR2: MNHEY, SMNVEV (reference sequence). The CDR3 is made up of 13 amino acids.

This clonotype was counted many times. This chain connects TRBV28 to TRBJ1-5; no definite D call. CDR1 is MDHEN, CDR2 SYDVKM, per germline. V was pared by 3 bases and J by 1 base, with 13 bases between. The CDR3 spans 16 residues. The CDR3 sequence is CASSFRGIGSNQPQHF. CDR3 DNA: TGTGCCAGCAGTTTCCGAGGGATTGGAAGCAATCAGCCCCAGCATTTT.

V and J are TRBV6-2 or TRBV6-3 and TRBJ2-3; 10 nucleotides match TRBD2. V lost 6 bases, J lost 0 bases, and 6 bases stayed unmatched. Germline V lookup: CDR1 MNHEY, CDR2 SVGEGT. The CDR3 contains 16 residues. The CDR3 sequence is CASRKGLAASTDTQYF. As DNA, the CDR3 is TGTGCCAGCAGGAAAGGACTAGCGGCTAGCACAGATACGCAGTATTTT.

In the case of this clonotype: The DNA is omitted, as the CDR3 cannot be located on it reliably, and the CDR3 follows TCRdb's listing. The V and J genes are TRBV19 and TRBJ2-1; the D call TRBD2 from the table was never checked on the DNA. The CDR3 spans 14 amino acids, including both terminal residues. Germline assignment: CDR1 LNHDA and CDR2 SQIVND (reference sequence). The CDR3 reads CASSIVASGSIEFF.

This clonotype was counted once. Possible read error: a much larger clone is one base away. The chain employs TRBV5-1 and TRBJ2-7; 11 nucleotides align to TRBD2. The J call may be in error: the DNA end matches TRBJ2-1 better. This CDR3 spans 17 amino acids. Germline V gene data show CDR1 as SGHRS and CDR2 as YFSETQ. In DNA form, the CDR3 reads TGCGCCAGCAGCTTGGTGGTTACTAGCGGGAGTACTTACGAGCAGTTCTTC. Translating gives CASSLVVTSGSTYEQFF.

The chain links TRBV7-8 to TRBJ2-1; D remains unclear. Per germline, CDR1 SGHVS and CDR2 FQNEAQ. V was shortened by 1 base and J by 7 bases, with 11 bases between the two germline ends. The CDR3 has 14 residues. The CDR3 sequence is CASSLGAVGNEQFF. CDR3 DNA sequence: TGTGCCAGCAGCTTAGGGGCAGTAGGTAATGAGCAGTTCTTC.

The chain couples TRBV20-1 to TRBJ1-1; D is perhaps TRBD1 (6 bases). Trimming took off 5 bases at V and 3 bases at J, with 13 bases between the two ends. Per germline, CDR1 DFQATT and CDR2 SNEGSKA (reference sequence). This CDR3 is built from 13 residues. CDR3 nucleotide sequence: TGCAGTGCTGCTCCACCAGGGGACACTGAAGCTTTCTTT. Residues: CSAAPPGDTEAFF.

This clonotype has ten or more counts. The genes are TRBV6-1 and TRBJ2-5; 7 bases are shared with TRBD2. CDR3 length: 12 amino acids. V lost 8 bases and J lost 4; bases outside the gene matches: 4. The V gene's germline CDR1 is MNHNS and CDR2 SASEGT. The CDR3 coding sequence is TGTGCCAGCCGATTAGCGGGAGAGACCCAGTACTTC. Its translation is CASRLAGETQYF.